Following are 3 T cell receptor beta chains from one sample sequenced in a study of T cell changes during pregnancy in multiple sclerosis. Sequencing used immunoSEQ multiplex PCR; TCRdb keeps in-frame clones, though not all of them. The sample carries some 100,000 clones, almost 95% recorded once. The source was peripheral blood, collected before pregnancy. The receptors were gathered from a female donor with multiple sclerosis, enrolled in a pregnancy study.

This clone was detected only once. The rearrangement links TRBV18 to TRBJ1-4, with a weak D call TRBD1 (6 bases). The CDR3 is 17 residues long. Germline V gene lookup returns CDR1 KGHSH and CDR2 LQKENI. With 1 base removed from V and 5 bases from J, the gap between germline ends came to 17 bases. The CDR3 loop is CASSPLYRDGVNEKLFF. The CDR3 region has the DNA TGTGCCAGCTCACCACTATACAGGGACGGCGTGAATGAAAAACTGTTTTTT.

The gene calls are TRBV9 and TRBJ2-3, with 10 bases lining up with TRBD1. Germline assignment: CDR1 SGDLS and CDR2 YYNGEE. J lost 10 bases, V lost 5 bases, and 7 bases had no gene match. The CDR3 length is 13 residues. The CDR3 bases are TGTGCCAGCAGGGGACAGGGGAGTAACGCGCAGTATTTT. Its protein is CASRGQGSNAQYF.

The genes are TRBV27 and TRBJ2-2, with D possibly TRBD1 on 6 matching bases. CDR3 length: 14 residues. From germline, CDR1 is MNHEY and CDR2 SMNVEV (reference sequence). The V end lost 7 bases, the J end lost 2 bases, and 11 bases lay between the germline ends. CDR3 coding DNA: TGTGCCAGCACCCAGGGGACCAACACCGGGGAGCTGTTTTTT. Translating it yields CASTQGTNTGELFF.